This TCR beta chain was retrieved from a study of shared clonotypes between healthy human individuals. The CDR3 has 12 residues. V lost 5 bases, J lost 10 bases, and 12 bases lay in between. The germline gives CDR1 SSHAT, CDR2 FNYEAQ (reference sequence). Every subset's genomic DNA went evenly onto several immunoSEQ plates. The repertoire was sequenced with immunoSEQ multiplex PCR; TCRdb's copy has only in-frame clones and lacks some. The table lists over a million clones, more than 95% of them singletons. Broader study findings: Unshared clonotypes carried lower generation probabilities than those common to all four donors. Estimated richness was generally greater in naive than memory subsets.

For this clone: The antigen is unknown.

The rearrangement joins TRBV7-7 to TRBJ2-1, with D possibly TRBD2 on 5 matching bases. This clonotype originated in a man aged 25-45 years in good health. Sequencing was done on a sample of naive CD4+ T cells sorted from blood. Subset given: CD45RA+ positively selected. The CDR3 DNA sequence: TGTGCCAGCAGCCCGGACTCTAGGGAGCAGTTCTTC. This encodes CASSPDSREQFF.